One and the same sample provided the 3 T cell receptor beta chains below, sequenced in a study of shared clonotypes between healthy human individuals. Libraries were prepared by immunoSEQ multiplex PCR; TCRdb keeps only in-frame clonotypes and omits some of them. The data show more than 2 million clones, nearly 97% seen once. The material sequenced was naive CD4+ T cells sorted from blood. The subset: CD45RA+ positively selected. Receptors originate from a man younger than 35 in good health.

CDR3 protein: CASSLAPGQGRSYEQYF. Here the CDR3 DNA reads TGTGCCAGCAGCTTGGCCCCTGGACAGGGGCGCTCCTACGAGCAGTACTTC. The chain combines TRBV5-6 with TRBJ2-7, with 9 nucleotides matching TRBD1. The CDR3 has 17 amino acids. Trimming removed 0 bases from V and 0 bases from J; junction bases left unmatched: 7. In germline, CDR1 is SGHDT, CDR2 YYEEEE. Variable domain in full (rest from reference TRBV5-6 and TRBJ2-7): DAGVTQSPTHLIKTRGQQVTLRCSPKSGHDTVSWYQQALGQGPQFIFQYYEEEERQRGNFPDRFSGHQFPNYSSELNVNALLLGDSALYLCASSLAPGQGRSYEQYFGPGTRLTVT.

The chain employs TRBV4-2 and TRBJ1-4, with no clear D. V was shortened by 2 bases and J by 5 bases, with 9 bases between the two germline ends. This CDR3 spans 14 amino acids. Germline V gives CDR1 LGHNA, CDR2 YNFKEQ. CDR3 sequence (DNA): TGTGCCAGCAGCCAAAGCTCCGCCAATGAAAAACTGTTTTTT. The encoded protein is CASSQSSANEKLFF.

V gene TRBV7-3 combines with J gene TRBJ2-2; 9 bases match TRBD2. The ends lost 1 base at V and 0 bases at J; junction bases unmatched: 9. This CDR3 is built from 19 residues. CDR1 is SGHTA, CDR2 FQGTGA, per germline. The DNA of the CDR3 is TGTGCCAGCAGCTTAAGGTTCGGTAGCGGGGGCTCGAACACCGGGGAGCTGTTTTTT. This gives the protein CASSLRFGSGGSNTGELFF. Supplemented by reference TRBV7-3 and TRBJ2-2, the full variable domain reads GAGVSQTPSNKVTEKGKYVELRCDPISGHTALYWYRQSLGQGPEFLIYFQGTGAADDSGLPNDRFFAVRPEGSVSTLKIQRTERGDSAVYLCASSLRFGSGGSNTGELFFGEGSRLTVL.